These T cell receptor beta chains were read from a single sample in a study of control samples from healthy donors and cancer patients. Generated by immunoSEQ multiplex PCR, the TCRdb table keeps only in-frame clones and is missing some. The top ten clones hold roughly 8.4% of a sample with some 160,000 clones, around 96% of them seen once. The specimen sequenced was blood. These receptors came from a woman between 40 and 55 years old in good health. Each CDR3 is given with its conserved first and last residue. The D gene is left open where the match is weak. Clone size is not always given. Where it is, it says once, few, many or a class for expanded clones.

size,J,V,D,DNA,CDR3
once,TRBJ1-2,TRBV5-1,NA,TGCGCCAGCAGCTTTACGGCAGACAACTATGGCTACACCTTC,CASSFTADNYGYTF
once,TRBJ1-6,TRBV7-2,NA,TGTGCCAGCAGCTTGGACGGTTATAATTCACCCCTCCACTTT,CASSLDGYNSPLHF
NA,TRBJ1-6,TRBV30,NA,TGTGCCTGGAGTAGTGGGAGAAGCTCCTATAATTCACCCCTCCACTTT,CAWSSGRSSYNSPLHF
NA,TRBJ1-4,TRBV12-5,TRBD1,TGTGCTAGTGGTTTGGTACAGACAGGGAGAGAAAAACTGTTTTTT,CASGLVQTGREKLFF
NA,TRBJ1-2,TRBV11-2,NA,TGTGCCAGCAGCCCCTTTGGGGGCTATGGCTACACCTTC,CASSPFGGYGYTF
NA,TRBJ1-5,TRBV11-2,NA,TGTGCCAGCAGCTTAGATGGGGGCAGGGTCAATCAGCCCCAGCATTTT,CASSLDGGRVNQPQHF
NA,TRBJ1-2,TRBV4-1,NA,TGCGCCAGCAGCCAAGAGGGCAGGGGAAACTATGGCTACACCTTC,CASSQEGRGNYGYTF
NA,TRBJ2-1,TRBV19,TRBD1,TGTGCCAGTAGTATCTCCGGGACAGCTTATAACAATGAGCAGTTCTTC,CASSISGTAYNNEQFF
NA,TRBJ1-5,TRBV27,NA,TGTGCCAGCAGTTCTACGGGGGCTAGAGAGCCCCAGCATTTT,CASSSTGAREPQHF
NA,TRBJ1-3,TRBV4-3,NA,TGCGCCAGCAGCCCTCAGGCAGTTCTCTCTGGAAACACCATATATTTT,CASSPQAVLSGNTIYF
NA,TRBJ2-1,TRBV12-3/TRBV12-4,NA,TGTGCCAGCAGCCTACTGGGGCAGCAGTTCTTC,CASSLLGQQFF
NA,TRBJ2-5,TRBV7-2,NA,TGTGCCAGCTCATTCTTGGTCCAAGAGACCCAGTACTTC,CASSFLVQETQYF
NA,TRBJ2-1,TRBV11-2,TRBD2,TGTGCCAGCAGCTTAGATCGTGGGACTAGCTGGGACAATGAGCAGTTCTTC,CASSLDRGTSWDNEQFF
NA,TRBJ1-1,TRBV6-2/TRBV6-3,NA,TGTGCCAGCAGTTACGTTGGACTCCTCATGAACACTGAAGCTTTCTTT,CASSYVGLLMNTEAFF
NA,TRBJ1-5,TRBV18,NA,TGTGCCAGCTCACCGGGACACGTAAATCAGCCCCAGCATTTT,CASSPGHVNQPQHF
NA,TRBJ1-6,TRBV4-3,TRBD1,TGCGCCAGCAGCCAAGAGTTACAGGGGGCTCGTTCACCCCTCCACTTT,CASSQELQGARSPLHF
NA,TRBJ2-7,TRBV7-2,NA,TGTGCCAGCAGCTTAGTAGTTTCCTACGAGCAGTACTTC,CASSLVVSYEQYF